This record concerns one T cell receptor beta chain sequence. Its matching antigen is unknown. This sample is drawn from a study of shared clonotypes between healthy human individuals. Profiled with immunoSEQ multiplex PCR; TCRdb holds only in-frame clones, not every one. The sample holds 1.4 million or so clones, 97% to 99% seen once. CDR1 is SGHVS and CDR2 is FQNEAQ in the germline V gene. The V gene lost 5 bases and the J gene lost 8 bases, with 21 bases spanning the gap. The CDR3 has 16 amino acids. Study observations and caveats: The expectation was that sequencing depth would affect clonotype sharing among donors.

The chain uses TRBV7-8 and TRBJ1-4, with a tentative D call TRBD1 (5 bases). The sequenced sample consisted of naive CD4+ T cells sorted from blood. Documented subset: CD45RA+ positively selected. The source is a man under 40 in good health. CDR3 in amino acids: CASSEFARQRREKLFF. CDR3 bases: TGTGCCAGCAGCGAGTTCGCCCGACAGAGACGAGAAAAACTGTTTTTT.